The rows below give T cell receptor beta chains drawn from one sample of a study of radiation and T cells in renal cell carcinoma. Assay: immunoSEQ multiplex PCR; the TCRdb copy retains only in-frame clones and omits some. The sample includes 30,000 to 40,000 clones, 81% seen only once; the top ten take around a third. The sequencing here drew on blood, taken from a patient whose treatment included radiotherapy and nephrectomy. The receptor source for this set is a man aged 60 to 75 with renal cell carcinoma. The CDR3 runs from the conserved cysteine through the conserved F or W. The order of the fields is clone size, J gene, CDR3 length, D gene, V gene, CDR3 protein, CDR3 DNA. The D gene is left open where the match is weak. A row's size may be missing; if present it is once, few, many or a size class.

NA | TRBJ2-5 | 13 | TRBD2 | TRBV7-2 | CASNLGGGETQYF | TGTGCCAGCAATCTCGGGGGGGGTGAGACCCAGTACTTC
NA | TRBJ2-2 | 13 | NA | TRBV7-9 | CASSIRDLGELFF | TGTGCCAGCAGCATAAGGGACCTCGGGGAGCTGTTTTTT
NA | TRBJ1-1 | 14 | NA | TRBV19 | CASSIVQGNTEAFF | TGTGCCAGTAGTATAGTCCAGGGGAACACTGAAGCTTTCTTT
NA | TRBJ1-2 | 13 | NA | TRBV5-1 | CASSFTGSGGYTF | TGCGCCAGCAGCTTTACAGGCTCGGGTGGCTACACCTTC
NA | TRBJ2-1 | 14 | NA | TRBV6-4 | CASQKETGYNEQFF | TGTGCCAGCCAGAAAGAGACTGGTTACAATGAGCAGTTCTTC
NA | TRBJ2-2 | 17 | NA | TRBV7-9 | CASSSSRDGTYTGELFF | TGTGCCAGCAGCTCATCACGGGACGGGACTTACACCGGGGAGCTGTTTTTT
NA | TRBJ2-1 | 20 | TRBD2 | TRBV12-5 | CASGLASGTSGRARDNEQFF | TGTGCTAGTGGTTTGGCATCCGGGACTAGCGGGAGGGCCAGGGACAATGAGCAGTTCTTC
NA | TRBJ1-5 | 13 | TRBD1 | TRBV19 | CASSEGAGQPQHF | TGTGCCAGTAGCGAGGGGGCTGGTCAGCCCCAGCATTTT
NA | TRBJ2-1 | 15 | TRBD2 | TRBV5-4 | CASSLRLAGGNEQFF | TGTGCCAGCAGCTTAAGGCTAGCGGGAGGAAATGAGCAGTTCTTC
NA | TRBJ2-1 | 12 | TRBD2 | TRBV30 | CAWSISGGEQFF | TGTGCCTGGAGTATTAGCGGGGGGGAGCAGTTCTTC
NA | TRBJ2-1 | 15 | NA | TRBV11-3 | CASSPAGRADGEQFF | TGTGCCAGCAGCCCCGCCGGCAGGGCGGATGGTGAGCAGTTCTTC
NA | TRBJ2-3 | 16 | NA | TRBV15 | CATSLKVRPSTDTQYF | TGTGCCACCAGCTTAAAGGTCCGCCCTAGCACAGATACGCAGTATTTT
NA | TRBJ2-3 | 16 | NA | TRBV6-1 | CASSEFPAEYTDTQYF | TGTGCCAGCAGTGAGTTTCCAGCGGAATACACAGATACGCAGTATTTT
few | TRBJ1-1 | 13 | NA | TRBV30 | CAWSVGPNTEAFF | TGTGCCTGGAGTGTCGGGCCAAACACTGAAGCTTTCTTT
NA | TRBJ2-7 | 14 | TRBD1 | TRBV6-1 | CASSVAGGKYEQYF | TGTGCCAGCAGTGTGGCAGGGGGCAAGTACGAGCAGTACTTC
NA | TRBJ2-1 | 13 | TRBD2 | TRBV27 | CASSGLAGVEQFF | TGTGCCAGCAGCGGACTAGCGGGAGTTGAGCAGTTCTTC
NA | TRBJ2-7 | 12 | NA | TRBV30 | CAYGTGTYEQYF | TGTGCCTACGGGACTGGCACCTACGAGCAGTACTTC
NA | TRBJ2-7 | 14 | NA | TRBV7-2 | CASSLEAGVHEQYF | TGTGCCAGCAGCTTAGAAGCAGGGGTCCACGAGCAGTACTTC
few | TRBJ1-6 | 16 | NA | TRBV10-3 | CAISEGAWTDNSPLHF | TGTGCCATCAGCGAAGGGGCGTGGACAGATAATTCACCCCTCCACTTT
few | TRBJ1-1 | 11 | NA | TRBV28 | CASSLSTEAFF | TGTGCCAGCAGTTTGAGCACTGAAGCTTTCTTT
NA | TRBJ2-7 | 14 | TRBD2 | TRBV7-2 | CASSLAGGPYEQYF | TGTGCCAGCAGCTTAGCGGGAGGGCCCTACGAGCAGTACTTC
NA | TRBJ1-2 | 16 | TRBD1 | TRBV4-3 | CASSQDVQGALGGYTF | TGCGCCAGCAGCCAAGATGTCCAGGGGGCCTTAGGGGGCTACACCTTC
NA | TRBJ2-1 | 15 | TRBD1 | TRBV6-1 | CASSEGQGAHNEQFF | TGTGCCAGTTCTGAGGGACAGGGGGCCCACAATGAGCAGTTCTTC
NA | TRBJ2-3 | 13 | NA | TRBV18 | CASSPSLTDTQYF | TGTGCCAGCTCACCCAGCCTCACAGATACGCAGTATTTT
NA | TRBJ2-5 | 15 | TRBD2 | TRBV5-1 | CASSSLAGKQETQYF | TGCGCCAGCAGCTCCCTAGCGGGTAAACAAGAGACCCAGTACTTC
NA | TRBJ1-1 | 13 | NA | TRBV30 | CATELGWNTEAFF | TGTGCCACAGAGCTAGGGTGGAACACTGAAGCTTTCTTT
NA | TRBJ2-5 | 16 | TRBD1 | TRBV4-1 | CASSQVGDRGLETQYF | TGCGCCAGCAGCCAAGTAGGGGACAGGGGATTAGAGACCCAGTACTTC
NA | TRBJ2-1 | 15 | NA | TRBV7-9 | CASSLYADLSDEQFF | TGTGCCAGCAGCTTATATGCGGATCTGTCGGATGAGCAGTTCTTC
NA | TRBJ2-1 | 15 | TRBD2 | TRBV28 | CASSSASGRHNEQFF | TGTGCCAGCAGTTCCGCTAGCGGGAGACACAATGAGCAGTTCTTC
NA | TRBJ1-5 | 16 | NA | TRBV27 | CASSSTRALSNQPQHF | TGTGCCAGCAGTTCTACCCGCGCCCTTAGCAATCAGCCCCAGCATTTT
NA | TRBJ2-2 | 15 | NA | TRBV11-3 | CASSQAGVMAGELFF | TGTGCCAGCAGCCAGGCCGGGGTGATGGCCGGGGAGCTGTTTTTT
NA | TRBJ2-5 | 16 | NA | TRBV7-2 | CASSLVIVEGQETQYF | TGTGCCAGCAGCTTAGTAATTGTGGAAGGGCAAGAGACCCAGTACTTC
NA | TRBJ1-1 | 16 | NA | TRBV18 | CASSPERHLGNTEAFF | TGTGCCAGCTCACCCGAACGGCATTTGGGGAACACTGAAGCTTTCTTT
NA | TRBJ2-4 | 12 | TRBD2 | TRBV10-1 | CASSEGLAGEYF | TGCGCCAGCAGTGAGGGACTAGCGGGGGAGTACTTC
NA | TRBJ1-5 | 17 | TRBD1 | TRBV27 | CASSLRQGRQFGQPQHF | TGTGCCAGCAGTCTTCGACAGGGACGACAATTTGGTCAGCCCCAGCATTTT
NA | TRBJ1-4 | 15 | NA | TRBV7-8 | CASSLREGYNEKLFF | TGTGCCAGCAGCTTACGAGAGGGGTATAATGAAAAACTGTTTTTT
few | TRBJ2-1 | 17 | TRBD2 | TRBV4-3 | CASSQGRSLRESYEQFF | TGCGCCAGCAGCCAAGGCCGGTCCTTGCGGGAGTCATATGAGCAGTTCTTC
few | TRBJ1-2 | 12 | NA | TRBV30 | CACLGQPYGYTF | TGTGCCTGCCTCGGACAGCCATATGGCTACACCTTC
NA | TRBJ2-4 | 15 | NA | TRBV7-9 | CASSLAIGAKNIQYF | TGTGCCAGCAGCTTAGCGATCGGAGCCAAAAACATTCAGTACTTC
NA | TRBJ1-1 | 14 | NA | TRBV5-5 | CASSLAEAGTEAFF | TGTGCCAGCAGCTTGGCGGAGGCAGGTACTGAAGCTTTCTTT